The 17 T cell receptor beta chains presented below share a single source sample, sequenced in a study of a mutant IDH1 vaccine in newly diagnosed glioma. TCRdb's table, derived via immunoSEQ multiplex PCR, lists solely in-frame clones and lacks some. The sample carries roughly 84,000 clones, around 80% recorded once. Time point indicated: baseline, week 1 (first vaccination visit). Treatment of the sample: pre-vaccination baseline after standard-of-care therapy. The specimen was PBMCs, collected from a glioma patient treated with radiotherapy, temozolomide or both. All receptors derive from a man aged 35-49 years with glioma. Some clones in this sample may be carry-over from other donors' samples.

The chain has TRBV13 and TRBJ1-4, with 7 positions matching TRBD1. This CDR3 is 16 amino acids long. The trim removed 3 bases at V and 5 bases at J, leaving 9 bases unmatched. CDR1 and CDR2 (germline): PRHDT, FYEKMQ (reference sequence). The DNA for the CDR3 is TGTGCCAGCAGCTTCCAACACAGGGGATTGAATGAAAAACTGTTTTTT. It yields the protein CASSFQHRGLNEKLFF.

The chain couples TRBV29-1 to TRBJ2-1; 9 nucleotides align to TRBD2. Germline trimming cut 4 bases from V and 9 bases from J; bases unmatched to any gene: 7. This CDR3 is built from 13 residues. Germline assignment: CDR1 SQVTM and CDR2 ANQGSEA. The CDR3 nucleotides read TGCAGCGTTGCCCTCCTAGCGGGGCCTGAGCAGTTCTTC. This encodes CSVALLAGPEQFF.

The V and J genes are TRBV7-9 and TRBJ2-7; D may be TRBD2 (6 bases). Germline-derived CDR1 and CDR2 are SEHNR and FQNEAQ (reference sequence). The CDR3 loop spans 13 amino acids. Trimming removed 6 bases from V and 3 bases from J, with 12 bases in between. Written as DNA, the CDR3 is TGTGCCAGCAGGGCCGGGGGAGACTACGAGCAGTACTTC. Translating gives CASRAGGDYEQYF.

J is TRBJ2-7 and V is TRBV5-5; TRBD1 matches 10 bases. Germline assignment: CDR1 SGHKS and CDR2 YYEKEE (reference sequence). J was trimmed by 4 bases and V by 2 bases; bases with no gene match: 6. The CDR3 sequence is 15 residues long. This CDR3 is CASSLIPGQGYEQYF. CDR3 nucleotide sequence: TGTGCCAGCAGCTTAATACCGGGACAGGGGTACGAGCAGTACTTC.

On this clone: An end of the junction differs from the germline gene, which may be a read error. This CDR3 reads CASGFEGRPWPQHF. CDR3 sequence (DNA): TGTGCTAGCGGTTTTGAGGGTCGCCCTTGGCCCCAGCATTTT. This chain joins TRBV12-5 and TRBJ1-5; unclear D gene. The CDR3 extends over 14 amino acids. Per germline, CDR1 LGHNT and CDR2 FRNRAP.

The chain uses TRBV15 and TRBJ2-7, with TRBD2 as a possible D gene (7 bases). The V end was cut by 0 bases, the J end by 1 base, with 10 bases between. The CDR3 is made up of 15 amino acids. Germline-derived CDR1 and CDR2 are LNHNV and YYDKDF (reference sequence). The CDR3: CATSRDGGASYEQYF. Here the CDR3 DNA reads TGTGCCACCAGCAGAGATGGGGGGGCGTCCTACGAGCAGTACTTC.

This chain joins TRBV10-2 and TRBJ2-5; unclear D gene. The V and J ends lost 6 bases and 1 base respectively, with 12 bases between them. The CDR3 extends over 14 amino acids. Germline CDR1 is WSHSY and CDR2 is SAAADI. CDR3 DNA: TGCGCCAGCAGAGATGCGGCGGTCCAAGAGACCCAGTACTTC. Translating gives CASRDAAVQETQYF.

The chain carries TRBV4-1 and TRBJ1-3, with D possibly matching TRBD1 (6 bases). CDR3 length equals 13 residues. The ends were cut back, 0 bases at V and 16 bases at J, with 16 bases in the middle. Germline V gene lookup returns CDR1 MGHRA and CDR2 YSYEKL. The CDR3 nucleotides are TGCGCCAGCAGCCAAGAATGGGGGGCCCCCTGGTATTTT. Residues: CASSQEWGAPWYF.

This clone appeared a few times. V usage is TRBV29-1 and J usage is TRBJ1-1; 8 nucleotides align to TRBD1. This CDR3 spans 12 amino acids. V shed 5 bases, J shed 6 bases, and the junction held 5 bases outside the gene matches. CDR1 and CDR2 (germline): SQVTM, ANQGSEA. The CDR3 here is CSVPGQGPEAFF. In DNA, the CDR3 is TGCAGCGTTCCCGGACAGGGCCCTGAAGCTTTCTTT. Together with reference TRBV29-1 and TRBJ1-1, the CDR3 gives the full variable domain: SAVISQKPSRDICQRGTSLTIQCQVDSQVTMMFWYRQQPGQSLTLIATANQGSEATYESGFVIDKFPISRPNLTFSTLTVSNMSPEDSSIYLCSVPGQGPEAFFGQGTRLTVV.

The chain combines TRBV27 with TRBJ1-6, with 10 bases fitting TRBD1. The CDR3 covers 16 residues. Looked up from germline, CDR1 is MNHEY and CDR2 is SMNVEV (reference sequence). Trimming took 8 bases from V and 7 from J; bases not matched to a gene: 11. The CDR3 loop reads CASSLGTGVGNSPLHF. In nucleotides, the CDR3 is TGTGCCAGCTCCCTTGGGACAGGGGTCGGAAATTCACCCCTCCACTTT.

The gene calls are TRBV7-9 and TRBJ1-6, with D possibly being TRBD1 (5 bases). Trimming cost V 2 bases and J 10 bases, with 18 bases left between them. This CDR3 is built from 16 residues. Germline V gene data show CDR1 as SEHNR and CDR2 as FQNEAQ (reference sequence). The CDR3 loop reads CASSLFLGQGASPLHF. The CDR3 nucleotides read TGTGCCAGCAGCTTATTCTTGGGGCAGGGTGCGTCACCCCTCCACTTT.

V and J are TRBV6-5 and TRBJ2-7, with D perhaps being TRBD1 or TRBD2 (5 bases each). This CDR3 spans 15 amino acids. Deletions cut 2 bases from V and 0 bases from J, with 11 bases between. CDR1 and CDR2 (germline): MNHEY, SVGAGI. CDR3 amino acids: CASSYPGAGSYEQYF. The DNA for the CDR3 is TGTGCCAGCAGTTACCCCGGGGCCGGCTCCTACGAGCAGTACTTC.

The gene calls are TRBV2 and TRBJ2-7; D is ambiguous. The CDR3 covers 11 residues. Germline CDR1 and CDR2: SNHLY and FYNNEI. Deletions cut 8 bases from V and 3 bases from J, with 8 bases between. The CDR3, as DNA: TGTGCCAGCTCAGCGATCTACGAGCAGTACTTC. Protein: CASSAIYEQYF.

The CDR3 DNA sequence: TGTGCCAGCAGCTTGAGGAGTTACTCCTATAATTCACCCCTCCACTTT. This encodes CASSLRSYSYNSPLHF. V gene TRBV5-6 combines with J gene TRBJ1-6; D unresolved. Trimming left V 1 base short and J 0 bases short, with 8 bases between. This CDR3 has 16 amino acids. Per germline, CDR1 SGHDT and CDR2 YYEEEE.

The genes are TRBV7-5 and TRBJ1-6; TRBD1 is taken as the D call from the table, unchecked against the DNA. TRBV7-5 is noted as a pseudogene. The CDR3 covers 18 residues. CDR3 in amino acids: CVRSSRTQGSCLDSPLHF. Written as DNA, the CDR3 is TGTGTCAGAAGCTCGCGGACGCAGGGGAGTTGTTTGGATTCACCCCTCCACTTT.

This clone was found a few times. This chain connects TRBV7-2 to TRBJ1-1; D call uncertain. Germline V CDR1 and CDR2: SGHTA, FQGNSA. This CDR3 is 14 amino acids long. The V and J ends lost 2 bases and 1 base respectively, with 8 bases between them. The CDR3 DNA is TGTGCCAGCAGCTTACGCCAGGCGAACACTGAAGCTTTCTTT. Translating gives CASSLRQANTEAFF.

The J gene is TRBJ1-4, the V gene TRBV6-1, with D perhaps TRBD1 (5 bases). V lost 4 bases and J 4 bases, leaving 10 bases between the germline ends. The CDR3 totals 14 residues. Germline assignment: CDR1 MNHNS and CDR2 SASEGT. The CDR3 coding sequence is TGTGCCAGCAGTGGGGGCGACAGTAATGAAAAACTGTTTTTT. Translation: CASSGGDSNEKLFF.